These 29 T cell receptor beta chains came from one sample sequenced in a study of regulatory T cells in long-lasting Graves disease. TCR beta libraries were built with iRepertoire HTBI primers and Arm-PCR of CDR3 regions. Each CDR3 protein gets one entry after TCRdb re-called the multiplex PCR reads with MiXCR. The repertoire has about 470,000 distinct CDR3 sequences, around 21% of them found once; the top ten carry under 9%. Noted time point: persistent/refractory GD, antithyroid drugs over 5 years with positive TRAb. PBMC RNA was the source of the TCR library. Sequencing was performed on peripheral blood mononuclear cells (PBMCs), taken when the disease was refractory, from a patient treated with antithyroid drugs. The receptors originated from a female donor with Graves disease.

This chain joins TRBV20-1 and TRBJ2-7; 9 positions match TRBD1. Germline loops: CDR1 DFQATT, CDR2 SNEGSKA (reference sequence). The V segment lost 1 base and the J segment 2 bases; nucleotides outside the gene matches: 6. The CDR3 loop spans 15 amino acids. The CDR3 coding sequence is TGCAGTGCTAGAGGTTCGGGACAGGGAGCCTACGAGCAGTACTTC. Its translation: CSARGSGQGAYEQYF.

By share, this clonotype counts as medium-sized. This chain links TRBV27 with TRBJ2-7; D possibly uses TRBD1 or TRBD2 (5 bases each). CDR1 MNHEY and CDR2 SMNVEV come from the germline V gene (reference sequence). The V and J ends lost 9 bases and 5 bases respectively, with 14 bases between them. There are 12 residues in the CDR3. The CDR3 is CARRDEGHEQYF. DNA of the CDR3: TGTGCCAGGAGGGACGAAGGCCACGAGCAGTACTTC.

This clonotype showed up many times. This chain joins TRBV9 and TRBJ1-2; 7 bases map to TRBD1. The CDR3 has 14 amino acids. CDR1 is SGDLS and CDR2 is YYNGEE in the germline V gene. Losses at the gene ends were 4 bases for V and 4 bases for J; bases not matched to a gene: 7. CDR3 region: CASSRTGEIYGYTF. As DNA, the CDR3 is TGTGCCAGCAGCAGAACAGGGGAAATCTATGGCTACACCTTC. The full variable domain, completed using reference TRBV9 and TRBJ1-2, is DSGVTQTPKHLITATGQRVTLRCSPRSGDLSVYWYQQSLDQGLQFLIQYYNGEERAKGNILERFSAQQFPDLHSELNLSSLELGDSALYFCASSRTGEIYGYTFGSGTRLTVV.

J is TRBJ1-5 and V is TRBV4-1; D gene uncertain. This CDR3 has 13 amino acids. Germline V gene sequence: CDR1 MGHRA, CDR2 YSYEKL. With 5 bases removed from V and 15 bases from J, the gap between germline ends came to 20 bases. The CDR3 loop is CASSDTGDGTTHF. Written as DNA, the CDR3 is TGCGCCAGCAGCGACACTGGGGATGGTACAACGCATTTT.

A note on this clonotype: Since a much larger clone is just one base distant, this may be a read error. This CDR3 reads CVSSLGQEGTGELFF. Written as DNA, the CDR3 is TGTGTCAGCAGCTTAGGACAGGAAGGCACCGGGGAGCTGTTTTTT. The chain links TRBV7-6 to TRBJ2-2, with 7 bases lining up with TRBD1. Germline CDR1 SGHVS, CDR2 FNYEAQ. The CDR3 runs 15 residues.

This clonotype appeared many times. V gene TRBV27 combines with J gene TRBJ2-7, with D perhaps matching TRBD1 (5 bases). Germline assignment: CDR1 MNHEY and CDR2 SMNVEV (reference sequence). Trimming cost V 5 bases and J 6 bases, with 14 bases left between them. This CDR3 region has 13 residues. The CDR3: CASSPTPRGEQYF. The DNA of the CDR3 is TGTGCCAGCAGTCCAACTCCTAGGGGCGAGCAGTACTTC.

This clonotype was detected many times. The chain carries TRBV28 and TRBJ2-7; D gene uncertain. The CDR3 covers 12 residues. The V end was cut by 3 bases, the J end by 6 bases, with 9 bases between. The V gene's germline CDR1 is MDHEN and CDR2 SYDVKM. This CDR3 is CASSLSVSEQYF. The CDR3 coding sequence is TGTGCCAGCAGTTTGTCAGTTTCCGAGCAGTACTTC.

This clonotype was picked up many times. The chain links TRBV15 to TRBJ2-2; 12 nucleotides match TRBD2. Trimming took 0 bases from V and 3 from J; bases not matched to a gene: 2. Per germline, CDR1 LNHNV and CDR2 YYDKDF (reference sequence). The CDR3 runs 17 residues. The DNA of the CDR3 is TGTGCCACCAGCAGAGAGCTAGCGGGAGGGGACACCGGGGAGCTGTTTTTT. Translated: CATSRELAGGDTGELFF.

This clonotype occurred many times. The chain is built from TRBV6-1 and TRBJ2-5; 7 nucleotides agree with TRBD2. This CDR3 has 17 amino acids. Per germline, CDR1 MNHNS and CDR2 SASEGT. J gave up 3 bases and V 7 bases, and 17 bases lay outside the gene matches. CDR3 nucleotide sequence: TGTGCCAGCACCCCGAGGGTAGCGGGCTACTACAAAGAGACCCAGTACTTC. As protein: CASTPRVAGYYKETQYF.

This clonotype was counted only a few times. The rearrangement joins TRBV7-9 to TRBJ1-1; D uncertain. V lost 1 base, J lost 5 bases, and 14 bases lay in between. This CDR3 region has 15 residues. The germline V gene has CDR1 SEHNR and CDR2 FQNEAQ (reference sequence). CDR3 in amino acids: CASSLEGWVRTEAFF. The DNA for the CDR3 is TGTGCCAGCAGCTTAGAGGGTTGGGTGAGAACTGAAGCTTTCTTT.

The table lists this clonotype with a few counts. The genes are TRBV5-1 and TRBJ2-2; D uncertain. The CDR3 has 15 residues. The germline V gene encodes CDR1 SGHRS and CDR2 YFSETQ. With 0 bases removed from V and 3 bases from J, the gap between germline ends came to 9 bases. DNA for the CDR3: TGCGCCAGCAGCTTGGGAGCCCCGGACACCGGGGAGCTGTTTTTT. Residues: CASSLGAPDTGELFF.

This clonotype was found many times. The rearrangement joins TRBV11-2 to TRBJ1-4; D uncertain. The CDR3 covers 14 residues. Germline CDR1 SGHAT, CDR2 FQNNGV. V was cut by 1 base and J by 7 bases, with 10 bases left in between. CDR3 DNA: TGTGCCAGCAGCTTAGTAGGCGTTAGTGAAAAACTGTTTTTT. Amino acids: CASSLVGVSEKLFF.

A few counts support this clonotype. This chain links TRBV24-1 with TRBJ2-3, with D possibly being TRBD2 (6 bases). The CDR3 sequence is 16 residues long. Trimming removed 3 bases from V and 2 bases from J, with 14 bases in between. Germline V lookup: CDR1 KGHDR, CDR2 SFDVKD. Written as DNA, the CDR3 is TGTGCCACCAGTGATAGGAGACTAGATATCACAGATACGCAGTATTTT. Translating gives CATSDRRLDITDTQYF.

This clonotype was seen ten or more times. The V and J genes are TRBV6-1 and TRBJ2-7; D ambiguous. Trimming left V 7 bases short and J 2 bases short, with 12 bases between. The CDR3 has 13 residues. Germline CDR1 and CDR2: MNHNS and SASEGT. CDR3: CASTPRVTYEQYF. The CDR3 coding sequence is TGTGCCAGCACGCCCCGGGTTACCTACGAGCAGTACTTC.

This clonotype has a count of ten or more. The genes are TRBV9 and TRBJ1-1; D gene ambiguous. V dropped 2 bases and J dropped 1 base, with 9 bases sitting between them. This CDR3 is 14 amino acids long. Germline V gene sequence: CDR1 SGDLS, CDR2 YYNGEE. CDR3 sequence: CASSVTWENTEAFF. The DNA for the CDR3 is TGTGCCAGCAGCGTCACTTGGGAGAACACTGAAGCTTTCTTT.

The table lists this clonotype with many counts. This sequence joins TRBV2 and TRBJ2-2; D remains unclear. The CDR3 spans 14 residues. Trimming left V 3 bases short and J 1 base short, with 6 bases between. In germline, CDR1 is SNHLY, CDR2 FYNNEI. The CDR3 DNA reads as TGTGCCAGCAGTGACGGCGGGAACACCGGGGAGCTGTTTTTT. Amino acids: CASSDGGNTGELFF.

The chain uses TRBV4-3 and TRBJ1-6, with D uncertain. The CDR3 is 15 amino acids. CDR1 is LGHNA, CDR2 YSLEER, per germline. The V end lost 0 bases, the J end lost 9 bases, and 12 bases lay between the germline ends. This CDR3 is CASSQEGPVGSPLHF. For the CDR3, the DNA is TGCGCCAGCAGCCAAGAAGGGCCAGTAGGTTCACCCCTCCACTTT.

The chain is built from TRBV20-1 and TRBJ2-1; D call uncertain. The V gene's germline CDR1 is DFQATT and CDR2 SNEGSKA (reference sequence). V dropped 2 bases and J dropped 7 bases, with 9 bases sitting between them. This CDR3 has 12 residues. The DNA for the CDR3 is TGCAGTGCTAGAATGGAGTGGAATGAGCAGTTCTTC. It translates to CSARMEWNEQFF.

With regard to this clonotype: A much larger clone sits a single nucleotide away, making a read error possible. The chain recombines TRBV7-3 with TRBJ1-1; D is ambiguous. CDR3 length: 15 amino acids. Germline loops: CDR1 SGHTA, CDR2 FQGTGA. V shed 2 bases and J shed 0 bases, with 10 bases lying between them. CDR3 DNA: TGTGCCAGCAGCTTAGAGGGAGGGATGAACACTGAAGCTTTCTTT. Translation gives CASSLEGGMNTEAFF.

For the CDR3, the DNA is TGTGCCAGCAGCTTATATTGGACAGGGGGATACGAGCAGTACTTC. As protein: CASSLYWTGGYEQYF. The chain is built from TRBV7-2 and TRBJ2-7, with 10 bases matching TRBD1. CDR3 length: 15 residues. V dropped 2 bases and J dropped 4; count of bases not matched to a gene: 5. CDR1 and CDR2 (germline): SGHTA, FQGNSA.

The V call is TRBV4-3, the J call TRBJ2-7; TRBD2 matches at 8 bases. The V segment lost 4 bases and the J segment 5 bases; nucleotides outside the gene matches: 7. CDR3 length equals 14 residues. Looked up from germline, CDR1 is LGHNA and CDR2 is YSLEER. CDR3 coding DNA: TGCGCCAGCAGCCTGGGACTAGGTTCCAACGAGCAGTACTTC. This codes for CASSLGLGSNEQYF.

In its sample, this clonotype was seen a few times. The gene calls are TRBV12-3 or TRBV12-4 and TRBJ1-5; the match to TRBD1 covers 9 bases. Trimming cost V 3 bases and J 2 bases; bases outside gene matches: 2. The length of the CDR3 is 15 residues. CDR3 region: CASSLWTGGNQPQHF. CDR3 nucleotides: TGTGCCAGCAGTTTGTGGACAGGGGGCAATCAGCCCCAGCATTTT.

CDR3 amino acids: CASSQGVRDYGYTF. The CDR3 region has the DNA TGTGCCAGCAGCCAAGGGGTCCGGGACTATGGCTACACCTTC. This chain uses TRBV14 with TRBJ1-2; no definite D call. CDR1 and CDR2 from the germline V gene are SGHDN and FVKESK. CDR3 length: 14 amino acids. V dropped 1 base and J dropped 3 bases, with 9 bases sitting between them. The whole variable domain, remainder taken from reference TRBV14 and TRBJ1-2, is EAGVTQFPSHSVIEKGQTVTLRCDPISGHDNLYWYRRVMGKEIKFLLHFVKESKQDESGMPNNRFLAERTGGTYSTLKVQPAELEDSGVYFCASSQGVRDYGYTFGSGTRLTVV.

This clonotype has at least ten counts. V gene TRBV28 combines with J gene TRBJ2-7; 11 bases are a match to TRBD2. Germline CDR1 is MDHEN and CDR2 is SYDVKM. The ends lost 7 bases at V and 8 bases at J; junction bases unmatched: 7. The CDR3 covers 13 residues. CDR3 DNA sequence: TGTGCCAGCAAACTAGCGGGGGTAACCAAGCAGTACTTC. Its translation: CASKLAGVTKQYF.

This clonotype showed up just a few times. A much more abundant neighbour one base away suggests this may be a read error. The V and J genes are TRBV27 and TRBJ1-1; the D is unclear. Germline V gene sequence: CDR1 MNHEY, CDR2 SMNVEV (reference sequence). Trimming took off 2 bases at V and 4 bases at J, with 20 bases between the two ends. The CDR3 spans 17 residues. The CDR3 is CASSLSGTWPLSTEAFF. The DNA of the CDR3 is TGTGCCAGCAGTTTAAGCGGAACTTGGCCCTTGAGCACTGAAGCTTTCTTT.

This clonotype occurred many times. The CDR3 nucleotides read TGTGCCAGCAGCCTAGGGCCCCCTGAGACCCAGTACTTC. This encodes CASSLGPPETQYF. The rearrangement links TRBV7-8 to TRBJ2-5, with no clear D. Between the trimmed V and J ends, which lost 5 bases and 5 bases, there was a span of 12 bases. Per germline, CDR1 SGHVS and CDR2 FQNEAQ. CDR3 length equals 13 residues.

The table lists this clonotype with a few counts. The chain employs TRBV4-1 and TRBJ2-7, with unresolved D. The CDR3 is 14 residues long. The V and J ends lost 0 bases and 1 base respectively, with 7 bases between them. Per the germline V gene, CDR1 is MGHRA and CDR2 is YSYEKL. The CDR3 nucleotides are TGCGCCAGCAGCCAAGATATAGATTCCTACGAGCAGTACTTC. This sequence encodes CASSQDIDSYEQYF.

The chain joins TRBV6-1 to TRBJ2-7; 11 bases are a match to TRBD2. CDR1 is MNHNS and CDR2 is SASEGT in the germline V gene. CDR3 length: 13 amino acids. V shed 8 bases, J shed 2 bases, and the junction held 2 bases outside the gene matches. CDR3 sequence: CASSTSGAYEQYF. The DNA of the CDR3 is TGTGCCAGCTCGACTAGCGGGGCCTACGAGCAGTACTTC.

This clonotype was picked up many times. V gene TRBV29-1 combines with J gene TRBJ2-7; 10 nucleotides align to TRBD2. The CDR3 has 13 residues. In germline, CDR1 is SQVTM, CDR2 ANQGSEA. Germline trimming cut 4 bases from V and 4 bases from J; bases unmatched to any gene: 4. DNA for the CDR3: TGCAGCGTTGGACCTAGCGGGAGTTACGAGCAGTACTTC. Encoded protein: CSVGPSGSYEQYF.